A single sample gave rise to the 24 T cell receptor beta chains below, sequenced in a study of blood T cell repertoires in COVID-19 (dated by TCRdb to the early 2020s). The library came from the immunoSEQ multiplex PCR assay. The table was pulled from immuneACCESS by TCRdb, which kept in-frame rearrangements only. Such tables lose some clones; where checked, under half of the loss comes from unresolved V genes, and the rest has no known cause. Present in this sample are a few hundred thousand clones, 91% of which were seen just once. In total, the top ten clones hold approximately 2.6% of the sample. Specimen: peripheral blood. These receptors came from a person aged 18 to 35 with COVID-19, enrolled during active disease.

This clone was recorded once. The chain is built from TRBV5-4 and TRBJ1-2, with 7 positions matching TRBD1. Germline V gives CDR1 SGHNT, CDR2 YYREEE (reference sequence). There are 15 residues in the CDR3. V trimming: 4 bases; J trimming: 4 bases; junction bases outside the gene matches: 10. This chain's CDR3 is CASSPQSTGIYGYTF. DNA for the CDR3: TGTGCCAGCAGCCCCCAATCGACAGGGATCTATGGCTACACCTTC.

The V gene is TRBV11-2, the J gene TRBJ1-1; a weak D match, TRBD1 (5 bases). Germline loops: CDR1 SGHAT, CDR2 FQNNGV. The CDR3 has 15 amino acids. V was trimmed by 1 base and J by 1 base, leaving 10 bases between them. The CDR3 is CASSLGARANTEAFF. The CDR3 nucleotides are TGTGCCAGCAGCTTAGGGGCCAGGGCGAACACTGAAGCTTTCTTT.

The genes are TRBV19 and TRBJ1-1; D is unresolved. The CDR3 totals 11 residues. Germline loops: CDR1 LNHDA, CDR2 SQIVND (reference sequence). V was trimmed by 3 bases and J by 7 bases, leaving 6 bases between them. CDR3 residues: CASSIGREAFF. The CDR3 nucleotides read TGTGCCAGTAGTATCGGTCGTGAAGCTTTCTTT. The variable domain in full, with the rest retrieved from reference TRBV19 and TRBJ1-1, is DGGITQSPKYLFRKEGQNVTLSCEQNLNHDAMYWYRQDPGQGLRLIYYSQIVNDFQKGDIAEGYSVSREKKESFPLTVTSAQKNPTAFYLCASSIGREAFFGQGTRLTVV.

This rearrangement joins TRBV5-1 to TRBJ2-2; 7 bases align to TRBD1. This CDR3 region has 15 residues. Germline loops: CDR1 SGHRS, CDR2 YFSETQ. The J segment lost 2 bases and the V segment lost 4 bases, leaving 5 bases of the junction unmatched. CDR3 DNA sequence: TGCGCCAGCAGCCCCTGGGACAGCAACACCGGGGAGCTGTTTTTT. Translated, it gives CASSPWDSNTGELFF.

The V gene is TRBV24-1, the J gene TRBJ2-7; the D is unclear. The V end was cut by 3 bases, the J end by 7 bases, with 9 bases between. The CDR3 runs 12 residues. Germline loops: CDR1 KGHDR, CDR2 SFDVKD. The CDR3, as DNA: TGTGCCACCAGTGATCCTTTGGAGGAGCAGTACTTC. Its translation: CATSDPLEEQYF.

The rearrangement uses TRBV10-1 and TRBJ2-1, with 10 bases fitting TRBD2. J was trimmed by 10 bases and V by 4 bases; bases with no gene match: 10. This CDR3 has 15 amino acids. CDR1 and CDR2 (germline): WNHNN, SYGVQD (reference sequence). The CDR3 loop reads CASSGGLAGAGEQFF. The CDR3 nucleotides are TGCGCCAGCAGTGGAGGCCTAGCGGGAGCGGGGGAGCAGTTCTTC.

This clone appeared once. The chain couples TRBV13 to TRBJ2-3; the match to TRBD2 covers 10 bases. V was clipped by 5 bases and J by 1 base; unmatched bases: 24. Germline CDR1 reads PRHDT; CDR2 reads FYEKMQ (reference sequence). The CDR3 is made up of 22 amino acids. This CDR3 reads CASSPPVWGGSGRDLGTDTQYF. The CDR3, as DNA: TGTGCCAGCAGCCCGCCTGTATGGGGAGGCAGCGGGAGGGATCTGGGCACAGATACGCAGTATTTT.

This clone was seen only once. This rearrangement joins TRBV24-1 to TRBJ2-7, with 13 bases fitting TRBD2. Germline V gives CDR1 KGHDR, CDR2 SFDVKD. V lost 3 bases to trimming and J lost 5 bases; unmatched junction nucleotides: 3. The CDR3 covers 15 residues. DNA of the CDR3: TGTGCCACCAGTGATCCGGGACTAGCGGGGAACGAGCAGTACTTC. This codes for CATSDPGLAGNEQYF.

The chain joins TRBV24-1 to TRBJ2-3, with 9 bases aligning to TRBD1. In germline, CDR1 is KGHDR, CDR2 SFDVKD. With 4 bases clipped from V and 3 bases from J, the junction kept 7 bases outside the gene matches. The CDR3 runs 16 residues. CDR3 sequence: CATSDPATGGTDTQYF. CDR3 coding DNA: TGTGCCACCAGTGACCCAGCGACAGGGGGGACAGATACGCAGTATTTT.

V is TRBV29-1 and J is TRBJ1-1, with 10 bases fitting TRBD1. The CDR3 is made up of 14 amino acids. CDR1 and CDR2 (germline): SQVTM, ANQGSEA. With 3 bases clipped from V and 5 bases from J, the junction kept 6 bases outside the gene matches. Here the CDR3 DNA reads TGCAGCGTTGACGAGACAGGGGGCATGACTGAAGCTTTCTTT. This gives the protein CSVDETGGMTEAFF.

This sequence joins TRBV4-2 and TRBJ1-2; D gene unclear. V lost 2 bases and J lost 1, with 5 bases in between. The CDR3 contains 13 residues. Germline-derived CDR1 and CDR2 are LGHNA and YNFKEQ. CDR3 sequence (DNA): TGTGCCAGCAGCCAAAACAATAACTATGGCTACACCTTC. Translation: CASSQNNNYGYTF.

The chain joins TRBV6-2 or TRBV6-3 to TRBJ1-5; 8 bases match TRBD1. This CDR3 contains 16 residues. Germline lookup yields CDR1 MNHEY and CDR2 SVGEGT. Losses at the gene ends were 5 bases for V and 4 bases for J; bases not matched to a gene: 10. The CDR3 DNA reads as TGTGCCAGCAGTCGTGGACAGGGTGGGCTTAATCAGCCCCAGCATTTT. Translation: CASSRGQGGLNQPQHF.

V and J are TRBV5-6 and TRBJ2-1, with 9 positions matching TRBD2. V was pared by 0 bases and J by 7 bases, with 5 bases of the junction left unmatched. This CDR3 has 15 amino acids. Looked up from germline, CDR1 is SGHDT and CDR2 is YYEEEE. CDR3 DNA: TGTGCCAGCAGCTTGGGTAGCGGGAGTTGGAATGAGCAGTTCTTC. Its translation is CASSLGSGSWNEQFF.

The chain is built from TRBV19 and TRBJ1-4; no firm D call. The CDR3 loop spans 13 amino acids. Germline assignment: CDR1 LNHDA and CDR2 SQIVND (reference sequence). V shed 4 bases and J shed 7 bases, with 10 bases lying between them. The CDR3 is CASSRARFEKLFF. The DNA of the CDR3 is TGTGCCAGTAGTAGGGCCAGATTTGAAAAACTGTTTTTT.

The J gene is TRBJ1-1, the V gene TRBV7-8; D is undetermined. The CDR3 is 13 residues long. V gave up 1 base and J gave up 5 bases, with 8 bases separating them. In germline, CDR1 is SGHVS, CDR2 FQNEAQ. In DNA, the CDR3 is TGTGCCAGCAGCTTAGGCCAGAGGACTGAAGCTTTCTTT. This sequence encodes CASSLGQRTEAFF.

This chain links TRBV10-3 with TRBJ2-3, with 7 bases matching TRBD1. This CDR3 is 14 amino acids long. Unmatched junction bases numbered 3, after V lost 4 bases and J lost 2 bases. The germline V gene encodes CDR1 ENHRY and CDR2 SYGVKD. The chain's CDR3 is CAISGQGNTDTQYF. The CDR3 DNA is TGTGCCATCAGTGGACAGGGAAACACAGATACGCAGTATTTT.

V usage is TRBV7-9 and J usage is TRBJ1-1; unclear D gene. CDR3 length: 18 amino acids. Germline assignment: CDR1 SEHNR and CDR2 FQNEAQ (reference sequence). Trimming left V 5 bases short and J 0 bases short, with 22 bases between. The CDR3 protein is CASSDPRSPNTMNTEAFF. CDR3 DNA sequence: TGTGCCAGCAGCGATCCGCGATCCCCCAATACCATGAACACTGAAGCTTTCTTT.

This rearrangement joins TRBV5-5 to TRBJ2-1; D is possibly TRBD1 (5 bases). Germline CDR1 is SGHKS and CDR2 is YYEKEE (reference sequence). The CDR3 is made up of 15 amino acids. The V and J ends lost 4 bases and 0 bases respectively, with 11 bases between them. The CDR3 sequence: CASSRTSSSYNEQFF. CDR3 nucleotide sequence: TGTGCCAGCAGCCGGACATCCAGCTCCTACAATGAGCAGTTCTTC.

This chain links TRBV6-5 with TRBJ2-2, with D unresolved. This CDR3 comprises 13 residues. V dropped 8 bases and J dropped 0 bases, with 7 bases sitting between them. Germline V gene lookup returns CDR1 MNHEY and CDR2 SVGAGI. The CDR3 is CASRVTNTGELFF. As DNA, the CDR3 is TGTGCCAGCCGGGTTACGAACACCGGGGAGCTGTTTTTT.

The chain combines TRBV30 with TRBJ1-5; the D is unclear. V was clipped by 3 bases and J by 1 base, with 13 bases between them. Germline loops: CDR1 GTSNPN, CDR2 SVGIG (reference sequence). The CDR3 runs to 15 residues. The CDR3 bases are TGTGCCTGGAGCCCGACCGGGTTGAGCAATCAGCCCCAGCATTTT. This sequence encodes CAWSPTGLSNQPQHF.

The chain is built from TRBV18 and TRBJ2-2, with 9 bases that match TRBD1. The V gene's germline CDR1 is KGHSH and CDR2 LQKENI. This CDR3 is built from 16 residues. V shed 0 bases and J 5 bases; nucleotides not matched to a gene: 4. This chain's CDR3 is CASSPPKGQGTGELFF. The CDR3, as DNA: TGTGCCAGCTCACCACCGAAAGGACAGGGGACCGGGGAGCTGTTTTTT.

V usage is TRBV9 and J usage is TRBJ2-2; perhaps TRBD2 as D (6 bases). V was clipped by 6 bases and J by 0 bases, with 15 bases between them. The CDR3 covers 16 residues. In germline, CDR1 is SGDLS, CDR2 YYNGEE. The CDR3 bases are TGTGCCAGCACCCTCGACGGGGGAGCGAACACCGGGGAGCTGTTTTTT. It specifies CASTLDGGANTGELFF. The full variable domain, completed using reference TRBV9 and TRBJ2-2, is DSGVTQTPKHLITATGQRVTLRCSPRSGDLSVYWYQQSLDQGLQFLIQYYNGEERAKGNILERFSAQQFPDLHSELNLSSLELGDSALYFCASTLDGGANTGELFFGEGSRLTVL.

The chain employs TRBV11-2 and TRBJ1-5; the D gene is possibly TRBD1 (6 bases). Between the trimmed V and J ends, which lost 6 bases and 6 bases, there was a span of 15 bases. Per germline, CDR1 SGHAT and CDR2 FQNNGV. The CDR3 is 14 amino acids. DNA of the CDR3: TGTGCCAGCAGGAACAGGGCGGGCGGTCAGCCCCAGCATTTT. This sequence encodes CASRNRAGGQPQHF.

There are a few counts of this clone. Germline is not matched at one junction end, which may reflect a read error. The rearrangement joins TRBV5-1 to TRBJ2-2; 9 bases line up with TRBD1. The CDR3 covers 16 residues. Germline V gives CDR1 SGHRS, CDR2 YFSETQ. Here the CDR3 reads CASTLEGQGGAGELFF. The CDR3 DNA follows: TGCGCCAGCACCTTGGAGGGACAGGGAGGGGCCGGGGAGCTGTTTTTT.